Presented here are 21 T cell receptor beta chains from one specimen sequenced in a study of prognosis after radiotherapy for stage I lung cancer. Genomic DNA provided the template from which TCR beta CDR3 was amplified by two-round multiplex PCR. Individual primers that were specific to each TRBV and TRBJ gene served in first-round PCR. TCRdb ran MiXCR on the multiplex PCR reads and lists one entry per CDR3 protein. Altogether around 27,000 distinct CDR3 sequences are present, around 30% being singletons, with the ten largest covering about 12%. The sample was PBMCs, taken before or after stereotactic body radiation therapy (not recorded which). All receptors derive from a donor over 45 with non-small cell lung cancer.

The genes are TRBV12-3 or TRBV12-4 and TRBJ2-6; 9 positions match TRBD1. The CDR3 has 17 amino acids. The junction had 8 bases not matched to a gene; V was cut back by 6 bases and J by 2 bases. CDR3 amino acids: CASSTGGSETGANVLTF. In DNA form, the CDR3 reads TGTGCCAGCAGCACAGGGGGCTCCGAGACTGGGGCCAACGTCCTGACTTTC.

This clonotype was counted many times. The J gene is TRBJ2-7, the V gene TRBV6-2 or TRBV6-3, with TRBD2 identical over 7 bases. The V and J ends lost 6 bases and 3 bases, in that order; junction bases with no gene match: 14. The CDR3 length is 16 residues. Per germline, CDR1 MNHEY and CDR2 SVGEGT. CDR3: CASRVLSGTTLYEQYF. The CDR3 DNA follows: TGTGCCAGCAGGGTACTTTCCGGGACTACCCTCTACGAGCAGTACTTC.

Ten or more counts support this clonotype. The chain links TRBV2 to TRBJ2-3; the match to TRBD2 covers 11 bases. The ends lost 8 bases at V and 2 bases at J; junction bases unmatched: 6. The length of the CDR3 is 15 residues. Germline V gene data show CDR1 as SNHLY and CDR2 as FYNNEI. The CDR3 region is CASFGLAGFTDTQYF. In nucleotides, the CDR3 is TGTGCCAGCTTCGGACTAGCGGGTTTCACAGATACGCAGTATTTT. Full variable domain (rest looked up from reference TRBV2 and TRBJ2-3): EPEVTQTPSHQVTQMGQEVILRCVPISNHLYFYWYRQILGQKVEFLVSFYNNEISEKSEIFDDQFSVERPDGSNFTLKIRSTKLEDSAMYFCASFGLAGFTDTQYFGPGTRLTVL.

This chain links TRBV27 with TRBJ2-7, with no clear D. V was trimmed by 4 bases and J by 4 bases, leaving 20 bases between them. The CDR3 sequence is 16 residues long. CDR1 is MNHEY, CDR2 SMNVEV, per germline (reference sequence). The CDR3 protein is CASSYSFGNLFYEQYF. CDR3 DNA: TGTGCCAGCAGTTACTCCTTTGGGAATCTTTTTTACGAGCAGTACTTC.

This clonotype was seen at least ten times. The J gene is TRBJ2-5, the V gene TRBV6-1; D unclear. CDR1 MNHNS and CDR2 SASEGT come from the germline V gene. The germline V and J ends were trimmed by 6 bases and 7 bases, with 18 bases remaining between them. This CDR3 region has 14 residues. The CDR3 spells CASRSPDPLGTQYF. CDR3 sequence (DNA): TGTGCCAGCAGAAGTCCGGACCCCCTAGGGACCCAGTACTTC.

This clonotype is medium-sized by share. CDR3 sequence reads: CASSEVDFPEGSYNSPLHF. The CDR3 DNA reads as TGTGCCAGCAGTGAAGTGGACTTCCCGGAGGGCTCCTATAATTCACCCCTCCACTTT. The V gene is TRBV6-1, the J gene TRBJ1-6; D gene unclear. Germline V lookup: CDR1 MNHNS, CDR2 SASEGT. V lost 1 base and J 0 bases, leaving 16 bases between the germline ends. The CDR3 contains 19 residues.

Comments on this clonotype: A junction boundary mismatches the germline segment, possibly from a read error. This chain connects TRBV20-1 to TRBJ1-5; no clear D gene. The CDR3 sequence is 15 residues long. Germline-derived CDR1 and CDR2 are DFQATT and SNEGSKA (reference sequence). The CDR3 spells CSAAREGSSNQPKHF. DNA for the CDR3: TGCAGTGCTGCGAGGGAAGGGAGTAGCAATCAGCCCAAGCATTTT.

This clonotype has ten or more counts. The CDR3 DNA sequence: TGTGCCAGCAGCCAAGATCGGATTAGCGGGAGCGAGCAGTACTTC. Protein sequence: CASSQDRISGSEQYF. The chain employs TRBV4-2 and TRBJ2-7; TRBD2 aligns across 9 bases. The ends lost 0 bases at V and 6 bases at J; junction bases unmatched: 6. Germline CDR1 reads LGHNA; CDR2 reads YNFKEQ. The CDR3 consists of 15 residues.

This clonotype was recorded many times. This sequence joins TRBV28 and TRBJ1-6; tentatively, D is TRBD1 (6 bases). This CDR3 is 16 amino acids long. CDR1 and CDR2 (germline): MDHEN, SYDVKM. Between the trimmed V and J ends, which lost 6 bases and 9 bases, there was a span of 21 bases. The CDR3 region has the DNA TGTGCCAGCAGCCCCTCAGGGGTTGTGGCGGCTTCACCCCTCCACTTT. Its translation: CASSPSGVVAASPLHF.

Note on this clonotype: This probably arose from a read error, given a far larger clone one base away. This chain uses TRBV6-4 with TRBJ2-3, with D possibly TRBD1 on 6 matching bases. The length of the CDR3 is 15 residues. Germline V gives CDR1 MRHNA, CDR2 SNTAGT. Here the CDR3 reads CSSRIYRGGTDTQYF. The CDR3 DNA is TGTTCCAGCAGGATCTACCGAGGGGGTACAGATACGCAGTATTTT.

In nucleotides, the CDR3 is TGCAGCGTTATAGAGGAAACCGGCCCCAATCAGCCCCAGCATTTT. This gives the protein CSVIEETGPNQPQHF. This sequence joins TRBV29-1 and TRBJ1-5; D call uncertain. Germline CDR1 reads SQVTM; CDR2 reads ANQGSEA. V lost 5 bases and J lost 3, with 17 bases in between. CDR3 size: 15 residues.

J is TRBJ2-6 and V is TRBV19, with TRBD1 as a possible D gene (6 bases). Germline values: CDR1 LNHDA, CDR2 SQIVND (reference sequence). CDR3 length: 16 amino acids. Trimming left V 7 bases short and J 0 bases short, with 13 bases between. DNA of the CDR3: TGTGCCAGTAAACCAGACAGGAGCTCTGGGGCCAACGTCCTGACTTTC. Translated: CASKPDRSSGANVLTF.

Concerning this clonotype: A far larger clone is one nucleotide away, so this likely arose from a read error. The chain combines TRBV7-9 with TRBJ2-5, with D perhaps matching TRBD2 (5 bases). The DNA matches TRBJ2-1 better at its end, which makes the J call doubtful. CDR1 is SEHNR and CDR2 is FQNEAQ in the germline V gene (reference sequence). The CDR3 loop spans 13 amino acids. The CDR3 sequence is CASSPSGTGEQFF. Here the CDR3 DNA reads TGTGCCAGCAGCCCAAGTGGAACGGGAGAGCAGTTCTTC.

At least ten counts were recorded for this clonotype. The J gene is TRBJ2-1, the V gene TRBV4-2; 12 bases match TRBD2. The CDR3 extends over 18 amino acids. Trimming took 0 bases from V and 2 from J; bases not matched to a gene: 5. Germline V gene sequence: CDR1 LGHNA, CDR2 YNFKEQ. CDR3 loop: CASSQESWTSGTYNEQFF. CDR3 sequence (DNA): TGTGCCAGCAGCCAAGAGTCGTGGACTAGCGGGACCTACAATGAGCAGTTCTTC.

This clonotype was seen a few times. A far larger clone differs by one base, so this is likely a read error. The chain employs TRBV6-9 and TRBJ2-5, with TRBD2 identical over 11 bases. The CDR3 covers 16 residues. Germline lookup yields CDR1 MNHGY and CDR2 SVAAGI. This CDR3 reads CASSYGSSGGQETKYF. The CDR3 DNA reads as TGTGCCAGCAGTTACGGGTCTAGCGGGGGGCAAGAGACCAAGTACTTC.

V usage is TRBV7-9 and J usage is TRBJ1-1, with 7 bases that match TRBD1. The CDR3 extends over 13 amino acids. Germline CDR1 SEHNR, CDR2 FQNEAQ (reference sequence). With 4 bases clipped from V and 8 bases from J, the junction kept 7 bases outside the gene matches. The CDR3 DNA reads as TGTGCCAGCAGCTCCGACAGGGCCGAGGAAGCTTTCTTT. This encodes CASSSDRAEEAFF.

This clonotype is medium-sized. Germline and junction disagree at one end, which may indicate a read error. V gene TRBV6-4 combines with J gene TRBJ2-1; TRBD2 matches at 11 bases. Germline-derived CDR1 and CDR2 are MRHNA and SNTAGT. The CDR3 has 17 amino acids. The CDR3 sequence is CASSYSSTSGSYYEQFF. CDR3 DNA sequence: TGTGCCAGCAGTTACTCTTCTACTAGCGGGAGTTATTATGAGCAGTTCTTC.

The chain links TRBV4-3 to TRBJ2-3; 16 positions agree with TRBD2. The trim removed 3 bases at V and 3 bases at J, leaving 6 bases unmatched. The CDR3 runs to 18 residues. Germline lookup yields CDR1 LGHNA and CDR2 YSLEER. CDR3 DNA: TGCGCCAGCAGCCAGGGGGGACTAGCGGGAGGGAGGACAGATACGCAGTATTTT. Protein sequence: CASSQGGLAGGRTDTQYF.

In the case of this clonotype: One junction end disagrees with the germline gene, perhaps due to a read error. The chain has TRBV12-3 or TRBV12-4 and TRBJ1-3, with D unresolved. There are 14 residues in the CDR3. This chain's CDR3 is CASSYTISGNTIYF. The CDR3 DNA sequence: TGTGCCAGCAGTTACACCATCTCTGGAAACACCATATACTTT.

The chain links TRBV27 to TRBJ2-7; D perhaps matches TRBD2 (5 bases). Germline CDR1 is MNHEY and CDR2 is SMNVEV (reference sequence). This CDR3 has 16 residues. Between the trimmed V and J ends, which lost 6 bases and 7 bases, there was a span of 25 bases. CDR3 amino acids: CASSPTKIVRAREQYF. The CDR3 DNA is TGTGCCAGCAGCCCCACGAAGATCGTGAGGGCTCGTGAGCAGTACTTC.

In this sample, this clonotype turned up many times. V usage is TRBV28 and J usage is TRBJ1-4; D unresolved. This CDR3 is built from 14 residues. Germline V gene data show CDR1 as MDHEN and CDR2 as SYDVKM. Trimming stripped 6 bases from V and 5 bases from J, with 13 bases between. CDR3 nucleotide sequence: TGTGCCAGCAGCAACCCGATGTTAAATGAAAAACTGTTTTTT. Protein product: CASSNPMLNEKLFF.